Following are 27 T cell receptor beta chains from one sample sequenced in a study of CD8+CD57+ T cells in acquired aplastic anemia. Both TCR beta VDJ combination and CDR3 sequence profiling were carried out. Genomic DNA was the template for this profiling. TCRdb redid the calling of the reads with MiXCR, one entry per CDR3 protein. The profile shows roughly 290,000 distinct CDR3 sequences, about 50% of them singletons. Sequencing involved patients with CD8+CD57+ cell expansion previously shown by flow cytometry. The material sequenced was sorted CD4+, CD8+, or CD8+CD57+ T cells (not recorded which) from PBMCs. The receptors come from a human donor with aplastic anemia.

CDR3 sequence: CASSEVGQGARGWETQYF. The CDR3 DNA reads as TGTGCCAGCAGTGAAGTGGGACAGGGGGCGAGGGGATGGGAGACCCAGTACTTC. The chain uses TRBV2 and TRBJ2-5, with TRBD1 identical over 12 bases. CDR1 is SNHLY, CDR2 FYNNEI, per germline. This CDR3 has 18 residues. Trimming removed 1 base from V and 5 bases from J; junction bases left unmatched: 11.

This chain connects TRBV6-2 or TRBV6-3 to TRBJ1-1; 10 bases agree with TRBD1. V trimming: 4 bases; J trimming: 6 bases; junction bases outside the gene matches: 5. Per germline, CDR1 MNHEY and CDR2 SVGEGT. This CDR3 spans 14 amino acids. In DNA, the CDR3 is TGTGCCAGCAGTTGGATCGACAGGGGGCCTGAAGCTTTCTTT. It encodes CASSWIDRGPEAFF.

This clonotype was counted ten times or more. This chain uses TRBV20-1 with TRBJ1-4; D remains unclear. In germline, CDR1 is DFQATT, CDR2 SNEGSKA (reference sequence). Trimming cost V 6 bases and J 4 bases, with 15 bases left between them. CDR3 length: 14 residues. CDR3 DNA sequence: TGCAGTGCCAAGCACGAGTTATATAATGAAAAACTGTTTTTT. Its protein is CSAKHELYNEKLFF.

V gene TRBV2 combines with J gene TRBJ1-5; D not resolved. Germline-derived CDR1 and CDR2 are SNHLY and FYNNEI. Trimming removed 6 bases at V and 14 bases at J, with 14 bases between. The CDR3 has 11 residues. The CDR3 nucleotides read TGTGCCAGCAGCCCTGTGGCCGCCGAGCATTTT. Translating it yields CASSPVAAEHF.

The genes are TRBV10-3 and TRBJ2-5; 14 bases are shared with TRBD2. J lost 5 bases, V lost 11 bases, and 13 bases had no gene match. The CDR3 loop spans 16 amino acids. Germline V gives CDR1 ENHRY, CDR2 SYGVKD. The CDR3: CAARAGTSGGRETQYF. CDR3 nucleotide sequence: TGTGCCGCCAGGGCCGGGACTAGCGGGGGCCGGGAGACCCAGTACTTC.

This clonotype was counted a few times. The V gene is TRBV19, the J gene TRBJ1-2, with 8 positions matching TRBD1. The CDR3 covers 15 residues. The germline V gene has CDR1 LNHDA and CDR2 SQIVND (reference sequence). The junction had 8 bases not matched to a gene; V was cut back by 4 bases and J by 4 bases. The chain's CDR3 is CASSTKQGEIYGYTF. The CDR3 DNA is TGTGCCAGTAGTACCAAACAGGGGGAGATCTATGGCTACACCTTC.

Only a few counts were recorded for this clonotype. The V call is TRBV7-6, the J call TRBJ2-5; 7 bases fit TRBD2. Germline V CDR1 and CDR2: SGHVS, FNYEAQ. The CDR3 length is 15 residues. Unmatched junction bases numbered 9, after V lost 6 bases and J lost 2 bases. CDR3 amino acids: CASSMRPAGQETQYF. The DNA for the CDR3 is TGTGCCAGCAGTATGAGGCCAGCGGGGCAAGAGACCCAGTACTTC.

This clonotype has only a few counts. V is TRBV10-3 and J is TRBJ2-3; D is ambiguous. Trimming left V 7 bases short and J 1 base short, with 9 bases between. CDR1 ENHRY and CDR2 SYGVKD come from the germline V gene. This CDR3 has 13 residues. In nucleotides, the CDR3 is TGTGCCATCAACGGCGCGGGCACAGATACGCAGTATTTT. Its protein product is CAINGAGTDTQYF.

V gene TRBV10-2 combines with J gene TRBJ1-6; tentative D call: TRBD1 (5 bases). Trimming took off 4 bases at V and 5 bases at J, with 15 bases between the two ends. Germline V gene sequence: CDR1 WSHSY, CDR2 SAAADI. The CDR3 consists of 16 residues. In DNA, the CDR3 is TGCGCCAGCAGTGCCCAGGACAACATTAATAATTCACCCCTCCACTTT. This sequence encodes CASSAQDNINNSPLHF.

The chain is built from TRBV7-2 and TRBJ1-2, with unresolved D. This CDR3 has 13 amino acids. Trimming left V 4 bases short and J 4 bases short, with 10 bases between. Per the germline V gene, CDR1 is SGHTA and CDR2 is FQGNSA. CDR3: CASSSASGYGYTF. In DNA, the CDR3 is TGTGCCAGCAGCTCCGCTAGCGGCTATGGCTACACCTTC.

About this clonotype itself: This is likely a read error, given that the CDR3 carries no conserved phenylalanine or tryptophan at its end. This chain joins TRBV20-1 and TRBJ1-3, with no clear D. The CDR3 is made up of 13 amino acids. Trimming cost V 3 bases and J 0 bases, with 6 bases left between them. The V gene's germline CDR1 is DFQATT and CDR2 SNEGSKA (reference sequence). CDR3 nucleotides: TGCAGTGCTAGTAGACTCTCTGGAAACACCATATATTTA. Its protein is CSASRLSGNTIYL.

This clonotype was detected ten times or more. This chain uses TRBV6-6 with TRBJ2-1; D is unclear. Germline-derived CDR1 and CDR2 are MNHNY and SVGAGI (reference sequence). V lost 6 bases to trimming and J lost 6 bases, with 9 bases between them. CDR3 length: 12 amino acids. The CDR3 region has the DNA TGTGCCAGCAGACTACCAGGCAATGAGCAGTTCTTC. Amino acid sequence: CASRLPGNEQFF.

The chain joins TRBV12-3 or TRBV12-4 to TRBJ2-7, with TRBD1 matching 9 bases. Trimming at V came to 3 bases and at J to 5 bases, leaving 5 bases not matched to a gene. This CDR3 is built from 14 residues. CDR3 sequence: CASSLWDRVDEQYF. CDR3 coding DNA: TGTGCCAGCAGTTTGTGGGACAGGGTCGACGAGCAGTACTTC.

The chain uses TRBV6-4 and TRBJ1-5, with D perhaps matching TRBD1 (5 bases). This CDR3 has 11 amino acids. The germline V gene encodes CDR1 MRHNA and CDR2 SNTAGT. V shed 9 bases and J shed 9 bases, with 12 bases lying between them. The chain's CDR3 is CARTAARPQHF. CDR3 sequence (DNA): TGTGCCAGGACAGCTGCGAGGCCCCAGCATTTT.

This clonotype was found many times. This chain connects TRBV15 to TRBJ2-1; 11 nucleotides line up with TRBD2. The CDR3 runs 20 residues. V shed 0 bases, J shed 0 bases, and the junction held 10 bases outside the gene matches. CDR1 is LNHNV and CDR2 is YYDKDF in the germline V gene (reference sequence). The CDR3 DNA follows: TGTGCCACCAGCAGAGATAGGGAGACTAGCGGGATGAGCTCCTACAATGAGCAGTTCTTC. Translating it yields CATSRDRETSGMSSYNEQFF.

This sequence joins TRBV20-1 and TRBJ2-7; perhaps TRBD2 as D (5 bases). Trimming shortened V by 5 bases and J by 5 bases, and 16 bases separated the two germline ends. This CDR3 has 13 amino acids. Per germline, CDR1 DFQATT and CDR2 SNEGSKA (reference sequence). The CDR3 loop is CSAEGFRTHEQYF. The CDR3, as DNA: TGCAGTGCTGAGGGATTTCGCACCCACGAGCAGTACTTC.

V gene TRBV5-1 combines with J gene TRBJ1-6; 11 nucleotides agree with TRBD1. The ends lost 0 bases at V and 14 bases at J; junction bases unmatched: 1. The CDR3 has 13 amino acids. Germline CDR1 is SGHRS and CDR2 is YFSETQ. The CDR3 sequence: CASSLEGQGALHF. The DNA of the CDR3 is TGCGCCAGCAGCTTGGAGGGACAGGGGGCCCTCCACTTT.

V gene TRBV24-1 combines with J gene TRBJ2-1, with 8 bases aligning to TRBD1. With V trimmed by 5 bases and J by 6 bases, 8 bases remained unmatched. Per the germline V gene, CDR1 is KGHDR and CDR2 is SFDVKD. The CDR3 loop spans 15 amino acids. For the CDR3, the DNA is TGTGCCACCAGTGCTCGAGGACAGGGTGTCAATGAGCAGTTCTTC. It is translated as CATSARGQGVNEQFF.

The chain carries TRBV20-1 and TRBJ2-7; D not certain. The germline V and J ends were trimmed by 3 bases and 2 bases, with 8 bases remaining between them. From germline, CDR1 is DFQATT and CDR2 SNEGSKA (reference sequence). CDR3 length: 12 residues. The CDR3 sequence: CSASGWAYEQYF. CDR3 nucleotide sequence: TGCAGTGCTAGCGGGTGGGCCTACGAGCAGTACTTC.

There are many counts of this clonotype. J is TRBJ2-2 and V is TRBV7-8, with 11 bases identical to TRBD1. This CDR3 is built from 19 residues. The V segment lost 0 bases and the J segment 5 bases; nucleotides outside the gene matches: 11. Germline V gives CDR1 SGHVS, CDR2 FQNEAQ. The CDR3 region has the DNA TGTGCCAGCAGCTTAGCGCAGCTTACCGGGACAGGGGGAACCGGGGAGCTGTTTTTT. Translated: CASSLAQLTGTGGTGELFF. Drawing the rest from reference TRBV7-8 and TRBJ2-2, the complete variable domain is GAGVSQSPRYKVAKRGQDVALRCDPISGHVSLFWYQQALGQGPEFLTYFQNEAQLDKSGLPSDRFFAERPEGSVSTLKIQRTQQEDSAVYLCASSLAQLTGTGGTGELFFGEGSRLTVL.

This clonotype has a count of ten or more. The chain uses TRBV14 and TRBJ2-5, with TRBD1 matching 7 bases. Germline lookup yields CDR1 SGHDN and CDR2 FVKESK. Trimming removed 4 bases from V and 4 bases from J; junction bases left unmatched: 6. The CDR3 contains 14 residues. The CDR3 coding sequence is TGTGCCAGCAGCCGGGGACAGCAACCAGAGACCCAGTACTTC. Its translation: CASSRGQQPETQYF.

The J gene is TRBJ2-1, the V gene TRBV12-3 or TRBV12-4, with 8 bases matching TRBD2. There are 14 residues in the CDR3. J gave up 8 bases and V 3 bases, and 6 bases lay outside the gene matches. DNA for the CDR3: TGTGCCAGCAGTTTTGGGACTAGTATCGATGAGCAGTTCTTC. Translated: CASSFGTSIDEQFF.

This chain connects TRBV5-1 to TRBJ1-5, with 9 bases identical to TRBD1. Germline assignment: CDR1 SGHRS and CDR2 YFSETQ. The CDR3 runs 15 residues. The trim removed 0 bases at V and 5 bases at J, leaving 3 bases unmatched. The CDR3 DNA follows: TGCGCCAGCAGCTTGGGGGACAGGGTGGATCAGCCCCAGCATTTT. Protein: CASSLGDRVDQPQHF.

This sequence joins TRBV12-5 and TRBJ2-7; TRBD1 is a possible D gene (6 bases). The CDR3 covers 14 residues. From germline, CDR1 is LGHNT and CDR2 FRNRAP. V was shortened by 2 bases and J by 1 base, with 9 bases between the two germline ends. For the CDR3, the DNA is TGTGCTAGTGGTTTGTACAGGGTATCCTACGAGCAGTACTTC. It translates to CASGLYRVSYEQYF. Drawing the rest from reference TRBV12-5 and TRBJ2-7, the complete variable domain is DARVTQTPRHKVTEMGQEVTMRCQPILGHNTVFWYRQTMMQGLELLAYFRNRAPLDDSGMPKDRFSAEMPDATLATLKIQPSEPRDSAVYFCASGLYRVSYEQYFGPGTRLTVT.

This clonotype has a single count. V usage is TRBV5-6 and J usage is TRBJ2-5; either TRBD1 or TRBD2 may fit D (5 bases each). Germline values: CDR1 SGHDT, CDR2 YYEEEE. Trimming pared 3 bases from V and 9 bases from J, leaving 18 bases between. CDR3 length: 14 amino acids. Here the CDR3 DNA reads TGTGCCAGCAGCTGGGACGTCCTCCTAGGTGCCCAGTACTTC. This encodes CASSWDVLLGAQYF.

The chain is built from TRBV19 and TRBJ2-7, with a tentative D call TRBD1 (5 bases). The germline V and J ends were trimmed by 8 bases and 2 bases, with 19 bases remaining between them. Per the germline V gene, CDR1 is LNHDA and CDR2 is SQIVND (reference sequence). The CDR3 contains 15 residues. The CDR3 protein is CASAPIPAGTYEQYF. The CDR3 nucleotides read TGTGCCAGTGCCCCGATACCGGCAGGGACCTACGAGCAGTACTTC. Full variable domain (outside the CDR3, taken from reference TRBV19 and TRBJ2-7): DGGITQSPKYLFRKEGQNVTLSCEQNLNHDAMYWYRQDPGQGLRLIYYSQIVNDFQKGDIAEGYSVSREKKESFPLTVTSAQKNPTAFYLCASAPIPAGTYEQYFGPGTRLTVT.

This clonotype was counted between two and nine times. The chain's CDR3 is CASSLETESEQYF. DNA of the CDR3: TGCGCCAGCAGCTTGGAGACAGAGTCCGAGCAGTACTTC. The J gene is TRBJ2-7, the V gene TRBV5-1, with a tentative D call TRBD1 (5 bases). The germline gives CDR1 SGHRS, CDR2 YFSETQ. The CDR3 totals 13 residues. With 0 bases removed from V and 6 bases from J, the gap between germline ends came to 10 bases. The full variable domain, completed using reference TRBV5-1 and TRBJ2-7, is KAGVTQTPRYLIKTRGQQVTLSCSPISGHRSVSWYQQTPGQGLQFLFEYFSETQRNKGNFPGRFSGRQFSNSRSEMNVSTLELGDSALYLCASSLETESEQYFGPGTRLTVT.